A selection of T cell receptor beta chains follows, all from one sample in a study of T cell responses to AZD1222 COVID-19 vaccine. Clones were sequenced by immunoSEQ multiplex PCR, and TCRdb holds only the in-frame ones, with some missing. The sample holds about 200,000 clones, roughly 91% seen once. Source: peripheral blood, taken on day 0 of MenACWY control vaccination. The receptors stem from an adult in good health. CDR3s include the opening cysteine and the closing phenylalanine or tryptophan. A D gene is named only where the DNA matches it firmly. Clone size, where shown, is once, few, many, or a class for clones that have expanded.

- | TRBJ1-6 | - | TRBV6-5 | CASSRTSYNSPLHF | TGTGCCAGCAGTCGGACGTCCTATAATTCACCCCTCCACTTT
- | TRBJ2-7 | - | TRBV7-9 | CASAGYEQYF | TGTGCCAGCGCTGGTTACGAGCAGTACTTC
TRBD1 | TRBJ1-2 | - | TRBV3-1/TRBV3-2 | CASSQEFVPGGSDYGYTF | TGTGCCAGCAGCCAAGAGTTTGTTCCAGGGGGCTCTGACTATGGCTACACCTTC
- | TRBJ2-7 | - | TRBV7-2 | CASSPTTPGEQYF | TGTGCCAGCAGCCCTACGACGCCGGGGGAGCAGTACTTC
- | TRBJ2-2 | - | TRBV7-3 | CASSTQGGELFF | TGTGCCAGCAGCACTCAAGGCGGGGAGCTGTTTTTT
TRBD1 | TRBJ1-1 | - | TRBV25-1 | CASNDRGHNTEAFF | TGTGCCAGCAATGATAGGGGGCATAACACTGAAGCTTTCTTT
TRBD2 | TRBJ2-3 | - | TRBV6-5 | CASSYSTSPDTQYF | TGTGCCAGCAGTTACTCGACTAGCCCAGATACGCAGTATTTT
- | TRBJ2-3 | - | TRBV6-1 | CASSDHSPNTDTQYF | TGTGCCAGCAGTGACCACAGCCCAAACACAGATACGCAGTATTTT
- | TRBJ1-5 | - | TRBV2 | CASSAGHSNQPQHF | TGTGCCAGCAGTGCGGGACACAGCAATCAGCCCCAGCATTTT
- | TRBJ1-5 | - | TRBV3-1/TRBV3-2 | CASSQDVGNQPQHF | TGTGCCAGCAGCCAAGATGTGGGCAATCAGCCCCAGCATTTT
- | TRBJ2-3 | few | TRBV7-8 | CASSLGGYSSDTQYF | TGTGCCAGCAGCTTAGGCGGTTACAGCTCAGATACGCAGTATTTT
- | TRBJ1-1 | - | TRBV2 | CARGENPRTENTEAFF | TGTGCCAGAGGGGAGAACCCACGGACAGAGAACACTGAAGCTTTCTTT
- | TRBJ1-1 | - | TRBV19 | CASSPQGIEAFF | TGTGCCAGTAGTCCCCAGGGGATTGAAGCTTTCTTT
- | TRBJ1-1 | - | TRBV10-3 | CAISEVGGNTEAFF | TGTGCCATCAGTGAGGTAGGGGGGAACACTGAAGCTTTCTTT
TRBD1 | TRBJ1-1 | - | TRBV2 | CASILQGAVAFF | TGTGCCAGCATTCTACAGGGGGCTGTTGCTTTCTTT
- | TRBJ1-4 | - | TRBV2 | CASSSPTGNEKLFF | TGTGCCAGCAGTTCGCCGACGGGAAATGAAAAACTGTTTTTT
- | TRBJ1-4 | - | TRBV28 | CASNLQGGHEKLFF | TGTGCCAGCAACCTACAGGGAGGGCATGAAAAACTGTTTTTT
- | TRBJ1-6 | - | TRBV30 | CAWRPPGTDNSPLHF | TGTGCCTGGAGGCCGCCCGGGACCGATAATTCACCCCTCCACTTT
- | TRBJ1-4 | - | TRBV19 | CASRRGGHGEKLFF | TGTGCCAGTAGACGGGGGGGGCATGGTGAAAAACTGTTTTTT
- | TRBJ1-1 | - | TRBV6-5 | CASSYSSGTQAFF | TGTGCCAGCAGTTACTCGTCCGGGACCCAAGCTTTCTTT
- | TRBJ2-1 | - | TRBV24-1 | CATSAALGSRGEQFF | TGTGCCACCAGTGCTGCATTGGGGAGCAGGGGAGAGCAGTTCTTC
TRBD1 | TRBJ2-5 | once | TRBV6-5 | CASSRTGKETQYF | TGTGCCAGCAGTCGGACAGGGAAAGAGACCCAGTACTTC
TRBD1 | TRBJ1-4 | - | TRBV2 | CASRLTGANEKLFF | TGTGCCAGCAGACTGACAGGGGCTAATGAAAAACTGTTTTTT
- | TRBJ2-7 | - | TRBV18 | CASSPNRVSSYEQYF | TGTGCCAGCTCACCAAACAGGGTGAGCTCCTACGAGCAGTACTTC
- | TRBJ1-6 | - | TRBV19 | CASTGGTNSPLHF | TGTGCCAGTACCGGGGGGACAAATTCACCCCTCCACTTT
- | TRBJ2-5 | - | TRBV30 | CAWSLWGYQETQYF | TGTGCCTGGAGTCTTTGGGGGTATCAAGAGACCCAGTACTTC
- | TRBJ2-7 | - | TRBV3-1/TRBV3-2 | CASSQGPGRYEQYF | TGTGCCAGCAGCCAAGGACCCGGTAGGTACGAGCAGTACTTC
- | TRBJ1-6 | - | TRBV15 | CATSRDKGLISPLHF | TGTGCCACCAGCAGAGATAAGGGGTTAATTTCACCCCTCCACTTT
TRBD2 | TRBJ2-5 | - | TRBV7-7 | CASSLAGAGETQYF | TGTGCTAGCAGCTTAGCGGGGGCCGGGGAGACCCAGTACTTC
TRBD2 | TRBJ2-3 | - | TRBV19 | CASSLGGGTDTQYF | TGTGCCAGTAGCCTCGGGGGGGGGACAGATACGCAGTATTTT
- | TRBJ1-2 | - | TRBV6-5 | CASSYRDRHYGYTF | TGTGCCAGCAGTTATCGGGACCGACACTATGGCTACACCTTC
- | TRBJ2-7 | - | TRBV12-3/TRBV12-4 | CASSLMAGEQYF | TGTGCCAGCAGTTTAATGGCTGGGGAGCAGTACTTC
- | TRBJ1-2 | - | TRBV5-1 | CASSLALGRTNYGYTF | TGCGCCAGCAGCTTGGCCTTGGGCAGAACTAACTATGGCTACACCTTC
- | TRBJ2-5 | - | TRBV7-8 | CASSLGTGETQYF | TGTGCCAGCAGCTTAGGCACAGGGGAGACCCAGTACTTC
- | TRBJ2-7 | - | TRBV6-5 | CASSSDKAYEQYF | TGTGCCAGCAGTTCGGACAAGGCCTACGAGCAGTACTTC
- | TRBJ2-3 | once | TRBV9 | CASSVEGQDTDTQYF | TGTGCCAGCAGCGTAGAGGGACAAGACACAGATACGCAGTATTTT
- | TRBJ1-2 | - | TRBV5-6 | CASSLGGNYGYTF | TGTGCCAGCAGCTTGGGGGGTAACTATGGCTACACCTTC
- | TRBJ1-1 | - | TRBV10-1 | CASSDGPGYTEAFF | TGCGCCAGCAGTGACGGGCCTGGGTACACTGAAGCTTTCTTT
- | TRBJ1-3 | - | TRBV4-3 | CASSQGLGRDAGNTIYF | TGCGCCAGCAGCCAAGGATTAGGCAGGGATGCTGGAAACACCATATATTTT
TRBD1 | TRBJ1-5 | - | TRBV28 | CASSSGQGAGNQPQHF | TGTGCCAGCAGTTCAGGACAGGGGGCTGGCAATCAGCCCCAGCATTTT
- | TRBJ2-3 | - | TRBV14 | CASSHGKLLHTDTQYF | TGTGCCAGCAGCCATGGGAAGTTACTTCACACAGATACGCAGTATTTT
TRBD1 | TRBJ1-4 | - | TRBV4-1 | CASSQEGTGIKEKLFF | TGCGCCAGCAGCCAAGAGGGGACAGGGATTAAGGAAAAACTGTTTTTT
- | TRBJ2-7 | - | TRBV5-6 | CASSYLRGEQYF | TGTGCCAGCAGCTACTTAAGGGGCGAGCAGTACTTC
TRBD1 | TRBJ1-5 | - | TRBV5-6 | CASRIGTGVQPQHF | TGTGCCAGCAGGATCGGGACAGGGGTCCAGCCCCAGCATTTT
- | TRBJ1-2 | - | TRBV7-9 | CASSSLDYGYTF | TGTGCCAGCAGCTCTCTGGACTATGGCTACACCTTC
- | TRBJ1-1 | - | TRBV18 | CASSLTVNTEAFF | TGTGCCAGCTCACTGACGGTGAACACTGAAGCTTTCTTT
- | TRBJ2-3 | - | TRBV6-5 | CASMWPTDTQYF | TGTGCCAGCATGTGGCCGACAGATACGCAGTATTTT
- | TRBJ2-3 | - | TRBV11-3 | CASSYASDTYTTDTQYF | TGTGCCAGCAGCTACGCCTCCGATACGTACACCACAGATACGCAGTATTTT
- | TRBJ2-3 | once | TRBV9 | CASSPLEGGSRDTQYF | TGTGCCAGCAGCCCCCTCGAAGGGGGGAGTAGGGATACGCAGTATTTT
TRBD1 | TRBJ1-2 | - | TRBV3-1/TRBV3-2 | CASSQEGNRGSVGYTF | TGTGCCAGCAGCCAAGAGGGGAACAGGGGGTCTGTTGGCTACACCTTC
- | TRBJ2-2 | - | TRBV2 | CASCLMGTGELFF | TGTGCCAGCTGTCTTATGGGAACCGGGGAGCTGTTTTTT
- | TRBJ2-2 | - | TRBV3-1/TRBV3-2 | CASSQDKGIGELFF | TGTGCCAGCAGCCAAGATAAGGGGATAGGGGAGCTGTTTTTT
- | TRBJ2-2 | - | TRBV18 | CASSPPNPLPYTGELFF | TGTGCCAGCTCACCACCGAACCCCCTGCCGTACACCGGGGAGCTGTTTTTT
- | TRBJ1-3 | - | TRBV18 | CASSPGQGNTIYF | TGTGCCAGCTCACCAGGCCAGGGAAACACCATATATTTT
- | TRBJ1-3 | - | TRBV29-1 | CSVGQVSGNTIYF | TGCAGCGTGGGGCAGGTCTCTGGAAACACCATATATTTT
TRBD1 | TRBJ1-4 | - | TRBV28 | CASNWDREGEKLFF | TGTGCCAGCAATTGGGACAGGGAGGGAGAAAAACTGTTTTTT
TRBD2 | TRBJ2-5 | - | TRBV7-2 | CASSRQGTSSGSETQYF | TGTGCCAGCAGTCGTCAAGGGACTAGCAGCGGGTCAGAGACCCAGTACTTC